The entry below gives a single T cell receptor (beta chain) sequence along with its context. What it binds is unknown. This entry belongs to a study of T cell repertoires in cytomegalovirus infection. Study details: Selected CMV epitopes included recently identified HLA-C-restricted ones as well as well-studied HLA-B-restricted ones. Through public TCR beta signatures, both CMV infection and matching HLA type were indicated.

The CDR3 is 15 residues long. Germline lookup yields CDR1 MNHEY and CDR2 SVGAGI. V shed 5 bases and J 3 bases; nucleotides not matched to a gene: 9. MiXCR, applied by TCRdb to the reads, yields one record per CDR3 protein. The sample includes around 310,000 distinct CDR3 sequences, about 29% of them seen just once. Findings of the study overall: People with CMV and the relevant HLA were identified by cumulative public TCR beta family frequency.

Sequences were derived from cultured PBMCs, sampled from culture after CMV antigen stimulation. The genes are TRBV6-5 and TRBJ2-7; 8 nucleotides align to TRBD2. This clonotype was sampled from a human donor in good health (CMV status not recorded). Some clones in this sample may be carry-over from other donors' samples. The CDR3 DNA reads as TGTGCCAGCAGTCCCCCCCGGGGGGGGTACTACGAGCAGTACTTC. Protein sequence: CASSPPRGGYYEQYF.